This T cell receptor (beta chain) derives from a study of technical replicates of blood from a few donors. Trimming cost V 6 bases and J 0 bases, with 15 bases left between them. Germline V gene lookup returns CDR1 MNHEY and CDR2 SMNVEV (reference sequence). This CDR3 is built from 15 residues. Assay: immunoSEQ multiplex PCR; the TCRdb copy retains only in-frame clones and omits some. The table records 80,000 or so clones, 94% of them present only once. The genes are TRBV27 and TRBJ2-7, with a tentative D call TRBD2 (5 bases). Source material: T cells isolated from PBMCs. This sequence was found in a human donor in good health. CDR3 bases: TGTGCCAGCAGACCCACGGGGTCCCTCTCCTACGAGCAGTACTTC. Its protein is CASRPTGSLSYEQYF.